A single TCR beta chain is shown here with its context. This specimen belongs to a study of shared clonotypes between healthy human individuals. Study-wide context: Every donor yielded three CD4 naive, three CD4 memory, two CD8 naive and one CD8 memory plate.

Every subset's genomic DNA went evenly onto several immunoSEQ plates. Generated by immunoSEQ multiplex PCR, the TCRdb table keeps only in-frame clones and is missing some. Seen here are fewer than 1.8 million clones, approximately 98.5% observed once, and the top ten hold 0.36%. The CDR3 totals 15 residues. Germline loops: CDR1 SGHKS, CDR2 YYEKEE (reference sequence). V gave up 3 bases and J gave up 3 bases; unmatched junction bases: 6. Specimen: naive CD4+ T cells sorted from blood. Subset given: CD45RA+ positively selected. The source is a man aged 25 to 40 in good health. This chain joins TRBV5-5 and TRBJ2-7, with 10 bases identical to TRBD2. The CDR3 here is CASSSGLAYDYEQYF. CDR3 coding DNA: TGTGCCAGCAGCTCGGGACTAGCGTATGACTACGAGCAGTACTTC.